The 23 T cell receptor beta chains listed next were all sequenced from one sample in a study. TCRdb fed the RT-PCR reads into MiXCR, producing one record per CDR3 protein. Of about 700,000 distinct CDR3 sequences in the sample, 14% were seen once. The sample was memory CD4+ T cells from blood. Source of these receptors: a female donor in good health, serving as a healthy control.

This clonotype has at least ten counts. The rearrangement links TRBV7-9 to TRBJ1-1; no clear D gene. V dropped 3 bases and J dropped 1 base, with 6 bases sitting between them. The CDR3 sequence is 13 residues long. In germline, CDR1 is SEHNR, CDR2 FQNEAQ (reference sequence). As DNA, the CDR3 is TGTGCCAGCAGCTTCTCGGGGAACACTGAAGCTTTCTTT. Protein product: CASSFSGNTEAFF. The whole variable domain, remainder taken from reference TRBV7-9 and TRBJ1-1, is DTGVSQNPRHKITKRGQNVTFRCDPISEHNRLYWYRQTLGQGPEFLTYFQNEAQLEKSRLLSDRFSAERPKGSFSTLEIQRTEQGDSAMYLCASSFSGNTEAFFGQGTRLTVV.

In this sample, this clonotype turned up a few times. The rearrangement joins TRBV7-3 to TRBJ2-6, with D unclear. The CDR3 totals 15 residues. The ends were cut back, 4 bases at V and 2 bases at J, with 9 bases in the middle. CDR1 is SGHTA and CDR2 is FQGTGA in the germline V gene. The CDR3 sequence: CASSSFRAGANVLTF. CDR3 coding DNA: TGTGCCAGCAGCTCCTTCCGGGCTGGGGCCAACGTCCTGACTTTC.

This clonotype was detected many times. This chain uses TRBV6-5 with TRBJ2-6; TRBD2 matches 7 bases. The CDR3 has 18 amino acids. Germline V gene lookup returns CDR1 MNHEY and CDR2 SVGAGI. The J segment lost 1 base and the V segment lost 6 bases, leaving 12 bases of the junction unmatched. As DNA, the CDR3 is TGTGCCAGCAGCCCCGGGGGGTTGTGGATATCTGGGGCCAACGTCCTGACTTTC. Its protein is CASSPGGLWISGANVLTF.

The rearrangement joins TRBV20-1 to TRBJ2-1; the D is unclear. Looked up from germline, CDR1 is DFQATT and CDR2 is SNEGSKA (reference sequence). The ends were cut back, 2 bases at V and 5 bases at J, with 16 bases in the middle. The CDR3 runs 15 residues. The CDR3 nucleotides read TGCAGTGCTAGAATCCCCGCCCTTAGGGACAATGAGCAGTTCTTC. This sequence encodes CSARIPALRDNEQFF.

The chain joins TRBV20-1 to TRBJ1-4; 7 bases match TRBD1. V was clipped by 3 bases and J by 8 bases; unmatched bases: 6. The CDR3 sequence is 13 residues long. Germline V gives CDR1 DFQATT, CDR2 SNEGSKA (reference sequence). This CDR3 reads CSASIGQEEKLFF. CDR3 DNA: TGCAGTGCTAGTATCGGACAGGAAGAAAAACTGTTTTTT.

The chain recombines TRBV7-9 with TRBJ2-7; 9 nucleotides line up with TRBD1. CDR3 size: 16 residues. After removal of 0 bases from V and 2 bases from J, the junction contained 5 bases not matched to a gene. Germline V gene data show CDR1 as SEHNR and CDR2 as FQNEAQ (reference sequence). The CDR3 spells CASSLAQGQGTYEQYF. The CDR3 nucleotides read TGTGCCAGCAGCTTAGCTCAGGGACAGGGTACCTACGAGCAGTACTTC. Looking up the rest from reference TRBV7-9 and TRBJ2-7 gives the full variable domain: DTGVSQNPRHKITKRGQNVTFRCDPISEHNRLYWYRQTLGQGPEFLTYFQNEAQLEKSRLLSDRFSAERPKGSFSTLEIQRTEQGDSAMYLCASSLAQGQGTYEQYFGPGTRLTVT.

This clonotype has just a few counts. The gene calls are TRBV4-3 and TRBJ2-7; D not certain. In germline, CDR1 is LGHNA, CDR2 YSLEER. The V end was cut by 4 bases, the J end by 0 bases, with 10 bases between. This CDR3 comprises 14 residues. The CDR3 sequence: CASSRESSSYEQYF. The CDR3 DNA sequence: TGCGCCAGCAGCCGGGAATCGAGCTCCTACGAGCAGTACTTC.

J is TRBJ1-5 and V is TRBV7-8; tentative D call: TRBD1 (6 bases). The ends were cut back, 5 bases at V and 7 bases at J, with 12 bases in the middle. Germline CDR1 reads SGHVS; CDR2 reads FQNEAQ. The CDR3 totals 13 residues. The CDR3 spells CASSPRGQQPQHF. The CDR3 bases are TGTGCCAGCAGCCCCAGGGGTCAACAGCCCCAGCATTTT.

The genes are TRBV4-3 and TRBJ2-1; 7 bases are a match to TRBD1. Germline V gene sequence: CDR1 LGHNA, CDR2 YSLEER. The ends lost 4 bases at V and 4 bases at J; junction bases unmatched: 10. The CDR3 has 16 amino acids. The CDR3 DNA follows: TGCGCCAGCAGCCGAGATCCCGGGACAGAATACAATGAGCAGTTCTTC. Encoded protein: CASSRDPGTEYNEQFF.

The sample holds many counts of this clonotype. DNA for the CDR3: TGTGCCAGCAGTCCCCGACAAGGACCTAGAGAGGTTCAGTACTTC. Translated, it gives CASSPRQGPREVQYF. The genes are TRBV12-3 or TRBV12-4 and TRBJ2-4; D remains unclear. Trimming took off 5 bases at V and 11 bases at J, with 22 bases between the two ends. CDR3 length equals 15 residues.

The chain has TRBV10-3 and TRBJ2-3; 8 bases fit TRBD2. Germline V gene lookup returns CDR1 ENHRY and CDR2 SYGVKD. The CDR3 runs to 17 residues. V lost 6 bases and J lost 0; bases outside the gene matches: 11. The CDR3 loop is CAIRFGGAPESTDTQYF. The CDR3 DNA is TGTGCCATCAGGTTCGGGGGGGCCCCAGAGAGCACAGATACGCAGTATTTT.

CDR3 DNA: TGCGCCAGCAGCAGAACAGGGAACAATCCCAATGAGCAGTTCTTC. This encodes CASSRTGNNPNEQFF. The chain joins TRBV4-3 to TRBJ2-1; the D gene is possibly TRBD1 (6 bases). The germline V gene has CDR1 LGHNA and CDR2 YSLEER. V was trimmed by 5 bases and J by 6 bases, leaving 17 bases between them. The CDR3 has 15 amino acids.

The chain carries TRBV28 and TRBJ2-7, with 7 bases lining up with TRBD2. After removal of 4 bases from V and 0 bases from J, the junction contained 6 bases not matched to a gene. The CDR3 consists of 15 residues. Germline lookup yields CDR1 MDHEN and CDR2 SYDVKM. The CDR3: CASSSHTSASYEQYF. The CDR3 region has the DNA TGTGCCAGCAGTTCACATACTAGCGCCTCCTACGAGCAGTACTTC.

Concerning this clonotype itself: This may be a read error, as it is one base from a much larger clone. This chain joins TRBV6-5 and TRBJ2-3, with D unclear. This CDR3 comprises 15 residues. Germline V gives CDR1 MNHEY, CDR2 SVGAGI. The CDR3: CAISYQSSVTDTQYF. DNA of the CDR3: TGTGCCATCAGTTACCAATCTAGTGTAACAGATACGCAGTATTTT.

There are many counts of this clonotype. This rearrangement joins TRBV7-2 to TRBJ2-1; no firm D call. The germline V gene encodes CDR1 SGHTA and CDR2 FQGNSA. The CDR3 covers 16 residues. The V gene lost 1 base and the J gene lost 0 bases, with 10 bases spanning the gap. This chain's CDR3 is CASSLEGTSSYNEQFF. CDR3 in DNA: TGTGCCAGCAGCTTAGAGGGCACCAGCTCCTACAATGAGCAGTTCTTC. The complete variable domain, with remaining parts taken from reference TRBV7-2 and TRBJ2-1, reads GAGVSQSPSNKVTEKGKDVELRCDPISGHTALYWYRQSLGQGLEFLIYFQGNSAPDKSGLPSDRFSAERTGGSVSTLTIQRTQQEDSAVYLCASSLEGTSSYNEQFFGPGTRLTVL.

This chain links TRBV10-3 with TRBJ1-2; no clear D. Germline CDR1 is ENHRY and CDR2 is SYGVKD. This CDR3 has 16 amino acids. V was trimmed by 2 bases and J by 2 bases, leaving 15 bases between them. CDR3 region: CAISETPPVKNYGYTF. The CDR3 region has the DNA TGTGCCATCAGTGAGACCCCACCGGTCAAGAACTATGGCTACACCTTC.

This clonotype came up many times. The rearrangement joins TRBV5-1 to TRBJ2-5; D could derive from TRBD1 or TRBD2 (6 bases each). From germline, CDR1 is SGHRS and CDR2 YFSETQ. The CDR3 runs 15 residues. V lost 4 bases, J lost 4 bases, and 17 bases lay in between. CDR3 loop: CASSLGTTGGETQYF. The CDR3, as DNA: TGCGCCAGCAGCCTGGGGACAACCGGGGGAGAGACCCAGTACTTC.

The chain couples TRBV20-1 to TRBJ2-7; D is perhaps TRBD2 (6 bases). The CDR3 consists of 13 residues. V shed 4 bases and J shed 3 bases, with 13 bases lying between them. CDR1 and CDR2 (germline): DFQATT, SNEGSKA (reference sequence). The CDR3 reads CSATPGGDYEQYF. The CDR3 DNA reads as TGCAGTGCTACGCCCGGAGGGGACTACGAGCAGTACTTC.

This clonotype was detected ten times or more. The chain uses TRBV7-2 and TRBJ1-1, with no clear D. In germline, CDR1 is SGHTA, CDR2 FQGNSA. V shed 3 bases and J shed 1 base, with 6 bases lying between them. CDR3 length: 13 amino acids. The CDR3 reads CASSFAQNTEAFF. The DNA for the CDR3 is TGTGCCAGCAGCTTCGCGCAGAACACTGAAGCTTTCTTT.

The chain has TRBV27 and TRBJ2-2, with 8 bases matching TRBD1. J was trimmed by 6 bases and V by 7 bases; bases with no gene match: 7. The CDR3 has 14 residues. Germline values: CDR1 MNHEY, CDR2 SMNVEV (reference sequence). The chain's CDR3 is CASTPLQGAGELFF. The CDR3 DNA sequence: TGTGCCAGCACTCCTCTACAGGGGGCCGGGGAGCTGTTTTTT.

This clonotype was counted ten times or more. V and J are TRBV20-1 and TRBJ2-1; 7 bases are shared with TRBD2. Germline assignment: CDR1 DFQATT and CDR2 SNEGSKA (reference sequence). The CDR3 has 14 residues. J gave up 5 bases and V 2 bases, and 6 bases lay outside the gene matches. CDR3 bases: TGCAGTGCTAGAAGCGGGAAGACGAACAATGAGCAGTTCTTC. Its translation: CSARSGKTNNEQFF.

The genes are TRBV7-6 and TRBJ2-5; 9 nucleotides align to TRBD1. Losses at the gene ends were 5 bases for V and 4 bases for J; bases not matched to a gene: 11. CDR1 and CDR2 (germline): SGHVS, FNYEAQ. The CDR3 loop spans 16 amino acids. CDR3 bases: TGTGCCAGCAGCCCACGACAGGGGGGCACGGGAGAGACCCAGTACTTC. Translated, it gives CASSPRQGGTGETQYF.

In DNA form, the CDR3 reads TGTGCCAGCAGCTATTCGGGGCTCGGGGGTCCCCTCCACTTT. Translated: CASSYSGLGGPLHF. The chain couples TRBV12-3 or TRBV12-4 to TRBJ1-6, with D possibly matching TRBD1 (5 bases). The V and J ends lost 6 bases and 13 bases respectively, with 19 bases between them. The CDR3 covers 14 residues.